The 21 T cell receptor beta chains below were found in one sample sequenced in a study of spatial heterogeneity in lung cancer (dated by TCRdb to the late 2010s). Library preparation used 5' RACE. The sequencing machine was a NextSeq 500. Using fastp at Q25 and MiXCR, TCRdb reprocessed the public reads and kept productive beta chains. Each entry is one CDR3 protein sequence, shown with its most common DNA and genes. Across this sample there are some 3,500 distinct CDR3 sequences, with about 5% seen only once. 32% of the sample is taken by the ten largest. No antigen has been identified for these receptors. Here is what the overall study found, with its caveats: A correlation was observed between the number of expanded intratumoral alpha and beta TCRs and the tumor nonsynonymous mutation count.

In light of the paper, this sample's time point label describes: sample taken at primary tumor resection. The specimen comprised lung tumor tissue, sampled at surgery. These receptors all stem from a female donor with early-stage non-small cell lung cancer.

This clonotype is labeled as medium-sized. The rearrangement links TRBV13 to TRBJ2-3; no definite D call. This CDR3 contains 16 residues. Germline V CDR1 and CDR2: PRHDT, FYEKMQ (reference sequence). The V and J ends lost 6 bases and 1 base respectively, with 17 bases between them. CDR3 coding DNA: TGTGCCAGCAGTTACGAAGGCCCAAGTGGCACAGATACGCAGTATTTT. This gives the protein CASSYEGPSGTDTQYF.

At least ten counts were recorded for this clonotype. The chain carries TRBV4-1 and TRBJ2-1, with D uncertain. Germline V CDR1 and CDR2: MGHRA, YSYEKL. CDR3 length: 12 residues. The germline V and J ends were trimmed by 4 bases and 7 bases, with 8 bases remaining between them. The CDR3 here is CASSPGPNEQFF. CDR3 bases: TGCGCCAGCAGCCCCGGACCGAATGAGCAGTTCTTC.

This clonotype is deemed medium-sized. The chain joins TRBV10-3 to TRBJ1-1; D is possibly TRBD1 (5 bases). The CDR3 length is 17 residues. The V and J ends lost 4 bases and 0 bases respectively, with 18 bases between them. Germline lookup yields CDR1 ENHRY and CDR2 SYGVKD. CDR3 sequence reads: CAISARDGEGMNTEAFF. CDR3 nucleotides: TGTGCCATCAGTGCAAGGGACGGGGAGGGAATGAACACTGAAGCTTTCTTT.

This clonotype is classed as medium-sized (0.01 to 0.1%). The V call is TRBV27, the J call TRBJ2-3; maybe TRBD2 (6 bases). CDR1 is MNHEY, CDR2 SMNVEV, per germline (reference sequence). The CDR3 runs 15 residues. Trimming took off 7 bases at V and 1 base at J, with 15 bases between the two ends. The CDR3 sequence: CASNHPGTGTDTQYF. CDR3 DNA: TGTGCCAGCAACCATCCCGGGACTGGCACAGATACGCAGTATTTT.

This clonotype counts as medium-sized. This rearrangement joins TRBV20-1 to TRBJ1-1; the D is unclear. CDR3 length: 13 amino acids. Trimming took 4 bases from V and 0 from J, leaving 9 bases between them. CDR1 DFQATT and CDR2 SNEGSKA come from the germline V gene (reference sequence). The DNA for the CDR3 is TGCAGTGCTATGCAACACTTGAACACTGAAGCTTTCTTT. Its protein product is CSAMQHLNTEAFF.

This clonotype is termed medium-sized. The V call is TRBV9, the J call TRBJ2-7, with 8 nucleotides matching TRBD1. Trimming removed 4 bases from V and 3 bases from J; junction bases left unmatched: 6. Germline V gives CDR1 SGDLS, CDR2 YYNGEE. This CDR3 contains 14 residues. The CDR3 reads CASSSSGGDYEQYF. CDR3 nucleotides: TGTGCCAGCAGCTCGTCAGGGGGCGACTACGAGCAGTACTTC.

This clonotype qualifies as medium-sized. The chain links TRBV5-6 to TRBJ2-3; 14 bases align to TRBD2. The ends lost 4 bases at V and 3 bases at J; junction bases unmatched: 13. The germline CDR1 and CDR2 sequences are SGHDT and YYEEEE. This CDR3 has 19 amino acids. The CDR3 is CASSLPGTSGGLGTDTQYF. In nucleotides, the CDR3 is TGTGCCAGCAGCCTGCCCGGGACTAGCGGGGGTCTTGGGACAGATACGCAGTATTTT.

In this sample, this clonotype is medium-sized (0.01 to 0.1%). This chain connects TRBV5-1 to TRBJ2-2, with D unresolved. The V end lost 3 bases, the J end lost 4 bases, and 13 bases lay between the germline ends. The CDR3 consists of 15 residues. CDR1 is SGHRS and CDR2 is YFSETQ in the germline V gene. The DNA for the CDR3 is TGCGCCAGCAGCTCCGAGGTAGCTACCACCGGGGAGCTGTTTTTT. This gives the protein CASSSEVATTGELFF.

This clonotype is medium-sized. This chain joins TRBV9 and TRBJ1-4, with a weak D call TRBD1 (6 bases). Germline CDR1 SGDLS, CDR2 YYNGEE. The CDR3 extends over 14 amino acids. V lost 4 bases and J 4 bases, leaving 11 bases between the germline ends. The chain's CDR3 is CASSTSGDNEKLFF. As DNA, the CDR3 is TGTGCCAGCAGCACATCAGGGGATAATGAAAAACTGTTTTTT.

This clonotype was seen a handful of times. The chain recombines TRBV9 with TRBJ1-1; 7 bases are shared with TRBD1. The junction had 8 bases not matched to a gene; V was cut back by 4 bases and J by 2 bases. The CDR3 runs to 15 residues. CDR1 and CDR2 (germline): SGDLS, YYNGEE. The CDR3: CASSLTGTANTEAFF. For the CDR3, the DNA is TGTGCCAGCAGCCTCACCGGGACAGCAAACACTGAAGCTTTCTTT.

In its sample, this clonotype ranks as medium-sized. V and J are TRBV2 and TRBJ2-7; 12 nucleotides align to TRBD2. Germline V gives CDR1 SNHLY, CDR2 FYNNEI. Trimming took 5 bases from V and 7 from J; bases not matched to a gene: 6. This CDR3 is 14 amino acids long. CDR3 DNA sequence: TGTGCCAGCAGTACTAGCGGGAGGCGGGAAGAGCAGTACTTC. As protein: CASSTSGRREEQYF.

In its sample, this clonotype is medium-sized. The J gene is TRBJ2-4, the V gene TRBV28, with D perhaps matching TRBD1 (7 bases). The CDR3 has 16 amino acids. Germline V CDR1 and CDR2: MDHEN, SYDVKM. The V end lost 3 bases, the J end lost 1 base, and 13 bases lay between the germline ends. CDR3 sequence reads: CASSFWTGGAKNIQYF. In DNA form, the CDR3 reads TGTGCCAGCAGTTTCTGGACAGGAGGGGCCAAAAACATTCAGTACTTC.

This clonotype is termed medium-sized (0.01 to 0.1%). This chain connects TRBV28 to TRBJ1-5; 7 bases fit TRBD1. CDR3 length equals 13 residues. Germline values: CDR1 MDHEN, CDR2 SYDVKM. The V gene end was trimmed by 8 bases and the J gene end by 6 bases; junction bases not matched to a gene: 7. CDR3 amino acids: CASGRQGRQPQHF. The CDR3 DNA follows: TGTGCCAGCGGCCGACAGGGCCGTCAGCCCCAGCATTTT. The entire variable domain, with the rest obtained from reference TRBV28 and TRBJ1-5, is as follows: DVKVTQSSRYLVKRTGEKVFLECVQDMDHENMFWYRQDPGLGLRLIYFSYDVKMKEKGDIPEGYSVSREKKERFSLILESASTNQTSMYLCASGRQGRQPQHFGDGTRLSIL.

Relative to its sample, this clonotype is medium-sized. In DNA, the CDR3 is TGTGCCAGCCGACGGGGGGGCATAGAGACCCAGTACTTC. Protein: CASRRGGIETQYF. The chain joins TRBV13 to TRBJ2-5; 8 positions match TRBD2. CDR1 is PRHDT and CDR2 is FYEKMQ in the germline V gene (reference sequence). V shed 8 bases and J 4 bases; nucleotides not matched to a gene: 6. The CDR3 runs to 13 residues.

This clonotype was recorded many times. The genes are TRBV18 and TRBJ1-1; D gene unclear. The germline gives CDR1 KGHSH, CDR2 LQKENI. V was shortened by 3 bases and J by 2 bases, with 10 bases between the two germline ends. This CDR3 has 14 residues. The CDR3: CASSPPTGNTEAFF. The CDR3 nucleotides are TGTGCCAGCTCACCGCCGACGGGCAACACTGAAGCTTTCTTT. The entire variable domain, with the rest obtained from reference TRBV18 and TRBJ1-1, is as follows: NAGVMQNPRHLVRRRGQEARLRCSPMKGHSHVYWYRQLPEEGLKFMVYLQKENIIDESGMPKERFSAEFPKEGPSILRIQQVVRGDSAAYFCASSPPTGNTEAFFGQGTRLTVV.

This clonotype was found many times. The V and J genes are TRBV7-8 and TRBJ1-2; D unclear. Trimming left V 3 bases short and J 2 bases short, with 13 bases between. The CDR3 consists of 15 residues. From germline, CDR1 is SGHVS and CDR2 FQNEAQ. The CDR3 here is CASSLEGRGNYGYTF. In DNA form, the CDR3 reads TGTGCCAGCAGCTTGGAAGGGAGAGGGAACTATGGCTACACCTTC.

V gene TRBV7-2 combines with J gene TRBJ2-2; 8 bases match TRBD2. V was clipped by 2 bases and J by 4 bases; unmatched bases: 0. CDR1 and CDR2 (germline): SGHTA, FQGNSA. CDR3 length equals 14 residues. In DNA form, the CDR3 reads TGTGCCAGCAGCTTACTAGCGGGCACCGGGGAGCTGTTTTTT. It codes for CASSLLAGTGELFF.

In this sample, this clonotype is medium-sized. CDR3: CASSSGLPGGSDTQYF. CDR3 bases: TGTGCCAGCAGCTCCGGACTCCCTGGGGGCTCAGATACGCAGTATTTT. The J gene is TRBJ2-3, the V gene TRBV7-2; a weak D match, TRBD1 (6 bases). This CDR3 comprises 16 residues. The V end lost 4 bases, the J end lost 4 bases, and 18 bases lay between the germline ends. Germline loops: CDR1 SGHTA, CDR2 FQGNSA. Full variable domain (rest looked up from reference TRBV7-2 and TRBJ2-3): GAGVSQSPSNKVTEKGKDVELRCDPISGHTALYWYRQSLGQGLEFLIYFQGNSAPDKSGLPSDRFSAERTGGSVSTLTIQRTQQEDSAVYLCASSSGLPGGSDTQYFGPGTRLTVL.

V is TRBV12-3 or TRBV12-4 and J is TRBJ1-1; 10 bases match TRBD1. There are 13 residues in the CDR3. V gave up 3 bases and J gave up 7 bases; unmatched junction bases: 2. The CDR3, as DNA: TGTGCCAGCAGTTTGGACAGGGGGGATGAAGCTTTCTTT. Protein sequence: CASSLDRGDEAFF.

This clonotype showed up many times. The J gene is TRBJ1-6, the V gene TRBV6-5; 10 bases fit TRBD1. The length of the CDR3 is 17 residues. The V gene's germline CDR1 is MNHEY and CDR2 SVGAGI. Trimming cost V 0 bases and J 8 bases; bases outside gene matches: 7. In DNA, the CDR3 is TGTGCCAGCAGTTACTCGGGAGACAGGGGGCAGGATTCACCCCTCCACTTT. Protein: CASSYSGDRGQDSPLHF.

This clonotype counts as medium-sized. The chain links TRBV9 to TRBJ2-7, with D uncertain. The length of the CDR3 is 11 residues. The V end was cut by 3 bases, the J end by 6 bases, with 7 bases between. Germline V lookup: CDR1 SGDLS, CDR2 YYNGEE. The CDR3 DNA reads as TGTGCCAGCAGCGGGACGGGCGAGCAGTACTTC. Protein: CASSGTGEQYF.